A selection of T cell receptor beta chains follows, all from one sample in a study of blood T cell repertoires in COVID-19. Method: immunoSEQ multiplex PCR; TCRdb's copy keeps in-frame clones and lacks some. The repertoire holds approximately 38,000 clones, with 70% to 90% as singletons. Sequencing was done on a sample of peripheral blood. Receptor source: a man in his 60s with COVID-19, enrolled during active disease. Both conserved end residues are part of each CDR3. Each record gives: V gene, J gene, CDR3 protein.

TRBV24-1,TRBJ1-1,CATSEREGTEAFF
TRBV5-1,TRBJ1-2,CASSYDGQGANYGYTF
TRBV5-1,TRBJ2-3,CASSRYTGTDTQYF
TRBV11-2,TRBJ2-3,CASSLAPPGGGIVTDTQYF
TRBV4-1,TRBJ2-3,CASIPGLSTDTQYF
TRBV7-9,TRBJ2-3,CASTNREVTQYF
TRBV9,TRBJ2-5,CASSLTGKETQYF
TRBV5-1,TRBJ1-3,CASSGQGARDTIYF
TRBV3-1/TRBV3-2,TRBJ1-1,CASSQLRAAEAFF
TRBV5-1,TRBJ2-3,CASSLEGTGQITDTQYF
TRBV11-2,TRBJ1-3,CASSYTGNTIYF
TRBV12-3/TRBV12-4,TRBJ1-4,CASGAHNYEKLFF
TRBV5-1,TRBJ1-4,CASSLVTGGRTFF